This T cell receptor (beta chain) derives from a study of T cells in Graves' hyperthyroidism and ophthalmopathy. This clonotype showed up many times. Its antigen is as yet unknown. TCR beta CDR3 region amplification was performed from RNA transcripts. First-round RT-PCR targeting the TCR CDR3 was performed with the HTBI primer set. TCRdb fed the multiplex PCR reads into MiXCR, producing one record per CDR3 protein. The data contain around 520,000 distinct CDR3 sequences, approximately 25% of them singletons. The study's findings and limits: Most expanded thyroid clonotypes above 0.001 recurred in blood. By a 13 V-J model, ophthalmopathy was set apart from stable hyperthyroidism.

At least 3 on the Clinical Activity Score was recorded for ophthalmopathy patients, who also had NOSPECS grade at least 4 and duration under 3 months. Germline CDR1 is LNHDA and CDR2 is SQIVND (reference sequence). CDR3 length equals 13 residues. Trimming cost V 7 bases and J 3 bases, with 10 bases left between them. This TCR was sampled from a woman in her thirties with Graves' ophthalmopathy. The rearrangement uses TRBV19 and TRBJ1-5; perhaps TRBD1 as D (6 bases). Sequences were obtained from blood. CDR3 coding DNA: TGTGCCAGTAAGGACAGCTTCAATCAGCCCCAGCATTTT. Its translation is CASKDSFNQPQHF.